These T cell receptor beta chains were read from a single sample in a study of cytomegalovirus exposure and HLA in healthy donors. Profiling relied on immunoSEQ multiplex PCR, and the TCRdb table lists in-frame clones only, not all of them. The data hold roughly 130,000 clones, with about 80% observed a single time. The sample taken for sequencing was PBMCs. The receptors were sampled from a male donor in good health and CMV-seronegative. Both conserved end residues are part of each CDR3. The D gene is left open where the match is weak. Size tells how often a clone was seen (once, few, many) or the class of an expanded clone, and some rows leave it out.

clone_size: NA
v_call: TRBV4-1
j_call: TRBJ2-4
d_call: NA
cdr3_aa: CASSHPPGLSKNIQYF
cdr3_nt: TGCGCCAGCAGCCACCCCCCAGGTCTGAGCAAAAACATTCAGTACTTC

clone_size: NA
v_call: TRBV6-5
j_call: TRBJ1-5
d_call: NA
cdr3_aa: CASSYSGSSNQPQHF
cdr3_nt: TGTGCCAGCAGTTACTCGGGGAGTAGCAATCAGCCCCAGCATTTT

clone_size: NA
v_call: TRBV27
j_call: TRBJ2-2
d_call: NA
cdr3_aa: CASRHQQGNTGELFF
cdr3_nt: TGTGCCAGCAGACACCAACAGGGGAACACCGGGGAGCTGTTTTTT

clone_size: NA
v_call: TRBV7-6
j_call: TRBJ2-5
d_call: TRBD2
cdr3_aa: CASSFRLAGAETQYF
cdr3_nt: TGTGCCAGCAGCTTCCGACTAGCGGGAGCGGAGACCCAGTACTTC

clone_size: NA
v_call: TRBV5-1
j_call: TRBJ2-6
d_call: NA
cdr3_aa: CASSPRGPGANVLTF
cdr3_nt: TGCGCCAGCAGCCCGCGGGGGCCCGGGGCCAACGTCCTGACTTTC

clone_size: NA
v_call: TRBV6-5
j_call: TRBJ1-2
d_call: NA
cdr3_aa: CASSDSRTNYGYTF
cdr3_nt: TGTGCCAGCAGCGACAGCCGAACTAACTATGGCTACACCTTC

clone_size: NA
v_call: TRBV6-5
j_call: TRBJ1-6
d_call: NA
cdr3_aa: CASSGVGSPLHF
cdr3_nt: TGTGCCAGCTCAGGGGTGGGATCACCCCTCCACTTT

clone_size: NA
v_call: TRBV19
j_call: TRBJ2-7
d_call: TRBD1
cdr3_aa: CASSTPGQNSYEQYF
cdr3_nt: TGTGCCAGTAGTACTCCGGGACAGAACTCCTACGAGCAGTACTTC

clone_size: NA
v_call: TRBV18
j_call: TRBJ2-2
d_call: NA
cdr3_aa: CASSPPGVAGNTGELFF
cdr3_nt: TGTGCCAGCTCACCACCGGGCGTGGCCGGGAACACCGGGGAGCTGTTTTTT

clone_size: NA
v_call: TRBV7-9
j_call: TRBJ2-7
d_call: TRBD2
cdr3_aa: CASSSPRRLAGVEQYF
cdr3_nt: TGTGCCAGCAGCTCTCCAAGGAGACTAGCGGGAGTTGAGCAGTACTTC

clone_size: few
v_call: TRBV30
j_call: TRBJ1-6
d_call: NA
cdr3_aa: CAWSQGNSPLHF
cdr3_nt: TGTGCCTGGAGCCAGGGAAATTCACCCCTCCACTTT

clone_size: NA
v_call: TRBV6-4
j_call: TRBJ1-1
d_call: TRBD1
cdr3_aa: CASSPGGPEAFF
cdr3_nt: TGTGCCAGCAGTCCAGGGGGCCCCGAAGCTTTCTTT

clone_size: NA
v_call: TRBV11-2
j_call: TRBJ1-2
d_call: NA
cdr3_aa: CASSPGVFGGYTF
cdr3_nt: TGTGCCAGCAGCCCGGGGGTCTTCGGAGGCTACACCTTC

clone_size: NA
v_call: TRBV9
j_call: TRBJ2-1
d_call: NA
cdr3_aa: CASSPPPRYNEQFF
cdr3_nt: TGTGCCAGCAGCCCACCTCCCAGATACAATGAGCAGTTCTTC

clone_size: NA
v_call: TRBV6-4
j_call: TRBJ2-2
d_call: NA
cdr3_aa: CASSDSNGPGELFF
cdr3_nt: TGTGCCAGCAGTGACTCGAATGGGCCCGGGGAGCTGTTTTTT

clone_size: NA
v_call: TRBV7-2
j_call: TRBJ2-4
d_call: NA
cdr3_aa: CASSIRRGAIQYF
cdr3_nt: TGTGCCAGCAGCATACGACGGGGAGCCATTCAGTACTTC

clone_size: once
v_call: TRBV5-6
j_call: TRBJ2-6
d_call: NA
cdr3_aa: CASSWTTGANVLTF
cdr3_nt: TGTGCCAGCAGCTGGACAACTGGGGCCAACGTCCTGACTTTC

clone_size: few
v_call: TRBV5-1
j_call: TRBJ2-1
d_call: TRBD2
cdr3_aa: CASSSGLAGALDEQFF
cdr3_nt: TGCGCCAGCAGCTCGGGACTAGCGGGAGCTCTGGATGAGCAGTTCTTC

clone_size: NA
v_call: TRBV15
j_call: TRBJ2-1
d_call: TRBD2
cdr3_aa: CATSREGLAGGLNEQFF
cdr3_nt: TGTGCCACCAGCAGAGAGGGCTTAGCGGGGGGCCTTAATGAGCAGTTCTTC

clone_size: few
v_call: TRBV5-1
j_call: TRBJ1-5
d_call: NA
cdr3_aa: CASSLAAGDQPQHF
cdr3_nt: TGCGCCAGCAGCTTGGCGGCAGGGGACCAGCCCCAGCATTTT

clone_size: few
v_call: TRBV2
j_call: TRBJ2-7
d_call: TRBD1
cdr3_aa: CASKPGQGSYEQYF
cdr3_nt: TGTGCCAGCAAGCCGGGACAGGGCTCCTACGAGCAGTACTTC

clone_size: NA
v_call: TRBV6-1
j_call: TRBJ2-7
d_call: NA
cdr3_aa: CASSEFERRSYEQYF
cdr3_nt: TGTGCCAGCAGTGAATTCGAGCGGCGTAGCTACGAGCAGTACTTC